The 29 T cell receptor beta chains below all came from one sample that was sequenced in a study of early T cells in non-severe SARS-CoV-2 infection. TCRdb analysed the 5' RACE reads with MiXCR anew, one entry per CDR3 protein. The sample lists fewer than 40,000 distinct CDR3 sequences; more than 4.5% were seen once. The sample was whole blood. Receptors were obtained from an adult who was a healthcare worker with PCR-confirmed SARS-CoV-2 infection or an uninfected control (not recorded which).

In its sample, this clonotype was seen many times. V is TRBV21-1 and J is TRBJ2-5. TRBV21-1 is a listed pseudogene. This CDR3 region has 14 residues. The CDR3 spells CASSNRISQETQYF. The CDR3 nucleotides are TGTGCCAGCAGCAACAGAATCTCACAAGAGACCCAGTACTTC.

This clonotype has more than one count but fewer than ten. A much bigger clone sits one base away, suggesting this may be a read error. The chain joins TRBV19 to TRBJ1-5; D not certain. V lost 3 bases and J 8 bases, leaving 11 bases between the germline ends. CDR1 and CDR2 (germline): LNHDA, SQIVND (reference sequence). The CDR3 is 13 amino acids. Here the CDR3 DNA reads TGTGCCAGTAGTATCTCCCGAAGCAAGCCCCAGCATTTT. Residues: CASSISRSKPQHF. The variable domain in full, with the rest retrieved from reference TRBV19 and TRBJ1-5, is DGGITQSPKYLFRKEGQNVTLSCEQNLNHDAMYWYRQDPGQGLRLIYYSQIVNDFQKGDIAEGYSVSREKKESFPLTVTSAQKNPTAFYLCASSISRSKPQHFGDGTRLSIL.

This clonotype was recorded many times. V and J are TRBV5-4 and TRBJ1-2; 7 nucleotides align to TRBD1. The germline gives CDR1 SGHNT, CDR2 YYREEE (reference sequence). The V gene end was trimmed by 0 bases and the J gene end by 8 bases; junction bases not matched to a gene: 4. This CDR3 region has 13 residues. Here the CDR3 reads CASSLAGTVGYTF. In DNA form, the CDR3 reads TGTGCCAGCAGCTTGGCGGGGACAGTCGGCTACACCTTC. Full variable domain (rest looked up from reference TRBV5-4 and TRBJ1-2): ETGVTQSPTHLIKTRGQQVTLRCSSQSGHNTVSWYQQALGQGPQFIFQYYREEENGRGNFPPRFSGLQFPNYSSELNVNALELDDSALYLCASSLAGTVGYTFGSGTRLTVV.

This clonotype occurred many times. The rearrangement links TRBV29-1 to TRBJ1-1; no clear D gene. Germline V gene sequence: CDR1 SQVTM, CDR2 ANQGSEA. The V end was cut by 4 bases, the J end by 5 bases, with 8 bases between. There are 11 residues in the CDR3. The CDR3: CSVGRGTEAFF. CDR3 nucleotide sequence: TGCAGCGTTGGGCGAGGAACTGAAGCTTTCTTT. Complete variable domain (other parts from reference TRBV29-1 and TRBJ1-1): SAVISQKPSRDICQRGTSLTIQCQVDSQVTMMFWYRQQPGQSLTLIATANQGSEATYESGFVIDKFPISRPNLTFSTLTVSNMSPEDSSIYLCSVGRGTEAFFGQGTRLTVV.

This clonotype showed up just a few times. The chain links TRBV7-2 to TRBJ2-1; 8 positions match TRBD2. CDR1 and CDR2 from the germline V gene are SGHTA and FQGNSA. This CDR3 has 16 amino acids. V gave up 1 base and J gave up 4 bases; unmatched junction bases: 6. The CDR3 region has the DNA TGTGCCAGCAGCTTAGTCAGCGGGAGTCGATACAATGAGCAGTTCTTC. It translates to CASSLVSGSRYNEQFF. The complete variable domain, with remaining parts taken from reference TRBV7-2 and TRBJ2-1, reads GAGVSQSPSNKVTEKGKDVELRCDPISGHTALYWYRQSLGQGLEFLIYFQGNSAPDKSGLPSDRFSAERTGGSVSTLTIQRTQQEDSAVYLCASSLVSGSRYNEQFFGPGTRLTVL.

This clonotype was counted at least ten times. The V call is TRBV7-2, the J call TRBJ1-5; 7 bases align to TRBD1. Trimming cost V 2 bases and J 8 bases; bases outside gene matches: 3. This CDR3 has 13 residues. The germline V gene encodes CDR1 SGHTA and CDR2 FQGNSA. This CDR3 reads CASSLQGVEPQHF. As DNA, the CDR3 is TGTGCCAGCAGCTTACAGGGGGTAGAGCCCCAGCATTTT. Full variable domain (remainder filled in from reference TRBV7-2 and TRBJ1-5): GAGVSQSPSNKVTEKGKDVELRCDPISGHTALYWYRQSLGQGLEFLIYFQGNSAPDKSGLPSDRFSAERTGGSVSTLTIQRTQQEDSAVYLCASSLQGVEPQHFGDGTRLSIL.

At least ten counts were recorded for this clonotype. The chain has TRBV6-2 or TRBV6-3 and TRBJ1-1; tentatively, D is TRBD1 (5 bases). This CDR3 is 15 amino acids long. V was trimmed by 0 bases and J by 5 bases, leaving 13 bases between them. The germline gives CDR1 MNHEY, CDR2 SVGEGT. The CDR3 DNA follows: TGTGCCAGCAGTTACTCGATGGGGGAGAGAACTGAAGCTTTCTTT. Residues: CASSYSMGERTEAFF.

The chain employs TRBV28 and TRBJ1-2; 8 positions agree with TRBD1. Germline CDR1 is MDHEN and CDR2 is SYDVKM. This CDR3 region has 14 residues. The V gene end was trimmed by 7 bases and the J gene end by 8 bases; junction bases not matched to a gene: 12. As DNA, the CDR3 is TGTGCCAGCACCCTGGACAGGGCGGCACGGGGCTACACCTTC. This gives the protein CASTLDRAARGYTF.

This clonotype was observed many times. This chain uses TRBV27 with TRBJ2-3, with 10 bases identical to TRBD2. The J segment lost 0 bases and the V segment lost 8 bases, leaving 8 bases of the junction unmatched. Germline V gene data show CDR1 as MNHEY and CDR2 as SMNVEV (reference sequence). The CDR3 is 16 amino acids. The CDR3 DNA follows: TGTGCCAGCTGCAAAGGGACTAGCGCTAGCACAGATACGCAGTATTTT. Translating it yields CASCKGTSASTDTQYF.

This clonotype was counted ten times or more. CDR3 nucleotides: TGTGCCAGCAGTCTTGGACAGGGTATTGTTAGCACAGATACGCAGTATTTT. Encoded protein: CASSLGQGIVSTDTQYF. V and J are TRBV27 and TRBJ2-3, with 8 bases that match TRBD1. The V gene's germline CDR1 is MNHEY and CDR2 SMNVEV (reference sequence). The CDR3 consists of 17 residues. Trimming cost V 5 bases and J 0 bases; bases outside gene matches: 10.

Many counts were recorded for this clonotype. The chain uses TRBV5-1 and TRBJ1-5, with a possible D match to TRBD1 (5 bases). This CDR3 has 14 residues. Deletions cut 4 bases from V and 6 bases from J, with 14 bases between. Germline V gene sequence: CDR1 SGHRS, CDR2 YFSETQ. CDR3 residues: CASSLGHVGQPQHF. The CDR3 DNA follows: TGCGCCAGCAGCCTCGGACACGTCGGTCAGCCCCAGCATTTT.

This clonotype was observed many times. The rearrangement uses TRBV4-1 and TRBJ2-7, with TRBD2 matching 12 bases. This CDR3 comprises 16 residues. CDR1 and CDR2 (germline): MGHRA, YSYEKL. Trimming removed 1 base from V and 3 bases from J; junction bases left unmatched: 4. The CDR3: CASSQGTSGAYYEQYF. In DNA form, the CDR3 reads TGCGCCAGCAGCCAAGGGACTAGCGGGGCCTACTACGAGCAGTACTTC.

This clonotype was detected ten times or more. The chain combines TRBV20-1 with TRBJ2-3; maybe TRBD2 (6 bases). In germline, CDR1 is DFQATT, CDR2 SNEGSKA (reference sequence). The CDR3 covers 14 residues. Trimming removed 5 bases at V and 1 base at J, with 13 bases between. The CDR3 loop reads CSAPAGLRTDTQYF. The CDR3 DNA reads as TGCAGTGCTCCTGCGGGACTTCGCACAGATACGCAGTATTTT.

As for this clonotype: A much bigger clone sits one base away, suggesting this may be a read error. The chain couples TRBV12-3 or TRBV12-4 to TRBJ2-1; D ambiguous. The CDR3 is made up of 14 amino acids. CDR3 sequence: CPSSFRTSLDEQFF. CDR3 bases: TGTCCCAGCAGTTTTCGGACCTCCTTAGATGAGCAGTTCTTC.

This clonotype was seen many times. This CDR3 reads CASSEWDRENYGYTF. The CDR3 DNA reads as TGTGCCAGCAGTGAATGGGACAGGGAAAACTATGGCTACACCTTC. The chain combines TRBV25-1 with TRBJ1-2, with TRBD1 matching 9 bases. The CDR3 consists of 15 residues. V gave up 1 base and J gave up 2 bases; unmatched junction bases: 2. CDR1 and CDR2 from the germline V gene are MGHDK and SYGVNS.

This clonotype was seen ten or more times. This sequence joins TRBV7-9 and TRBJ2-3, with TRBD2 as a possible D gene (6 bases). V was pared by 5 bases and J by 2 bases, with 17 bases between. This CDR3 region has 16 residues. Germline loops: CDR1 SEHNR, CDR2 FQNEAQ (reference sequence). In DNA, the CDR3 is TGTGCCAGCAGCGCGCTGTGGCGGGATTTCACAGATACGCAGTATTTT. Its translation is CASSALWRDFTDTQYF.

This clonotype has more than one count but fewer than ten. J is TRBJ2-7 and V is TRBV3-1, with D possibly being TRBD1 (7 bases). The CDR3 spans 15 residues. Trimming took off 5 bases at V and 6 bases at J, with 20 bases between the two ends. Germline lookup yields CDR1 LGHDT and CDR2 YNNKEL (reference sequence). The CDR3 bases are TGTGCCAGCAGCGTAAGGGGGCGGGATACGAGCGAGCAGTACTTC. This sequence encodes CASSVRGRDTSEQYF.

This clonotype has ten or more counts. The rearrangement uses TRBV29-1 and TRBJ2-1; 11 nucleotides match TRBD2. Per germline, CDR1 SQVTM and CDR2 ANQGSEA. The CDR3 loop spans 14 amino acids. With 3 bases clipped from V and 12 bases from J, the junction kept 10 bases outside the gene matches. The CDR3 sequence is CSVDLLAGVSGQFF. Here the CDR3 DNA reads TGCAGCGTTGATTTACTAGCGGGAGTATCGGGGCAGTTCTTC.

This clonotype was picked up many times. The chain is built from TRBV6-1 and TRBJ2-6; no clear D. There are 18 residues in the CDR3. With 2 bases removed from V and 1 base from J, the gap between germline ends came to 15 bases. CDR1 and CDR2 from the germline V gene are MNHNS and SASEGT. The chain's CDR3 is CASSEPRQDRSGANVLTF. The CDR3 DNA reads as TGTGCCAGCAGTGAACCCCGTCAGGACCGGTCTGGGGCCAACGTCCTGACTTTC.

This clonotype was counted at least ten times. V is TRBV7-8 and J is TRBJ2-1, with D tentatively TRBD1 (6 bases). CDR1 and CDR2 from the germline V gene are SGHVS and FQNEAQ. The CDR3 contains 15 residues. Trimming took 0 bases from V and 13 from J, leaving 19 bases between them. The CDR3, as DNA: TGTGCCAGCAGCTTAGCGGGGGTGCTTTCGGACAGACAGTTCTTC. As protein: CASSLAGVLSDRQFF.

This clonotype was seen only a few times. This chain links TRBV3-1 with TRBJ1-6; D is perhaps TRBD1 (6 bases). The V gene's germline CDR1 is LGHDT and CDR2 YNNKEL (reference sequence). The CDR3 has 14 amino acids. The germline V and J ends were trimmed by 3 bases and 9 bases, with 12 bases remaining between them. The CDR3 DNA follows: TGTGCCAGCAGCCATGGGCAGGGGATTTCACCCCTCCACTTT. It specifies CASSHGQGISPLHF.

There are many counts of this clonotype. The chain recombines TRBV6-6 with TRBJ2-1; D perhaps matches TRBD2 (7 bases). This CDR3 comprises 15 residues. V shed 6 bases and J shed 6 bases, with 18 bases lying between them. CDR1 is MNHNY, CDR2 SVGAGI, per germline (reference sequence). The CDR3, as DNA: TGTGCCAGCAGCCCGGGGGGCTCTCGGGTCAATGAGCAGTTCTTC. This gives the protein CASSPGGSRVNEQFF.

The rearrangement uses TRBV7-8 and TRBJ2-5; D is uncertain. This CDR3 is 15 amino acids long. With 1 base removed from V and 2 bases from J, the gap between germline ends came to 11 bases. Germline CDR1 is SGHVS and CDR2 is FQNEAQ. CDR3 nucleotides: TGTGCCAGCAGCTTAGTGGCAGGATATCAAGAGACCCAGTACTTC. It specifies CASSLVAGYQETQYF. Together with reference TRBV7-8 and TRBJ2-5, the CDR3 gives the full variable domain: GAGVSQSPRYKVAKRGQDVALRCDPISGHVSLFWYQQALGQGPEFLTYFQNEAQLDKSGLPSDRFFAERPEGSVSTLKIQRTQQEDSAVYLCASSLVAGYQETQYFGPGTRLLVL.

CDR3 loop: CASSLVGTMNTGELFF. The CDR3 DNA follows: TGTGCCAGCAGCTTAGTGGGGACGATGAACACCGGGGAGCTGTTTTTT. This chain uses TRBV11-2 with TRBJ2-2; D may correspond to TRBD1 or TRBD2 (5 bases each). This CDR3 contains 16 residues. Germline values: CDR1 SGHAT, CDR2 FQNNGV. Trimming stripped 1 base from V and 1 base from J, with 10 bases between.

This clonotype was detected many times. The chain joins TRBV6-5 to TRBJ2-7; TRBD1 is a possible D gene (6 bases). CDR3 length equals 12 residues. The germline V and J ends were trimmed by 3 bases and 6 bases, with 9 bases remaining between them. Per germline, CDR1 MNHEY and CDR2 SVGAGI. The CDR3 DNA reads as TGTGCCAGCAGTTATACAGGGACCGAGCAGTACTTC. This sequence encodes CASSYTGTEQYF.

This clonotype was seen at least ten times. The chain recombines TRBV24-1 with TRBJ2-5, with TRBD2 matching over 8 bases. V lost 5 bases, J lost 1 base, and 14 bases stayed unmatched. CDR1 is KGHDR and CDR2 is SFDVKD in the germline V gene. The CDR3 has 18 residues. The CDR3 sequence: CATSGFVPGLALQETQYF. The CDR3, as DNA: TGTGCCACCAGTGGCTTCGTCCCCGGACTAGCCCTCCAAGAGACCCAGTACTTC.

CDR3: CSVEWTEAFF. CDR3 coding DNA: TGCAGCGTTGAGTGGACTGAAGCTTTCTTT. The V gene is TRBV29-1, the J gene TRBJ1-1; D gene uncertain. CDR3 length: 10 amino acids. Deletions cut 3 bases from V and 5 bases from J, with 4 bases between. Germline V gene sequence: CDR1 SQVTM, CDR2 ANQGSEA.

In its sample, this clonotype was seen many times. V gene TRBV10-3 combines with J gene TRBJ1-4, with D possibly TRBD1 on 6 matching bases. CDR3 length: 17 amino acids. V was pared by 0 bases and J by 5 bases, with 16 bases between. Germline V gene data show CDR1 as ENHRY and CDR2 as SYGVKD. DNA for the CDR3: TGTGCCATCAGTGAGTCGGTGTCCAGGGGACTCAATGAAAAACTGTTTTTT. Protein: CAISESVSRGLNEKLFF.

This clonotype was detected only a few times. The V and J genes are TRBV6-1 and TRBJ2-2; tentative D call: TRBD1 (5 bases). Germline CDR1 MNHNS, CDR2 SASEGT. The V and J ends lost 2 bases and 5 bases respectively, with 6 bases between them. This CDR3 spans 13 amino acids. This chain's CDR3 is CASSERQTGELFF. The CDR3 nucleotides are TGTGCCAGCAGTGAACGACAGACCGGGGAGCTGTTTTTT.